This TCR beta chain was recorded in a study of response to subunit inactivated influenza vaccine. Study-wide findings and caveats: After each seasonal influenza vaccination, few new T cells are recruited, the authors suggested.

In TCRdb, the RT-PCR reads were re-called with MiXCR into one record per CDR3 protein. The repertoire holds 500,000 to 600,000 distinct CDR3 sequences, approximately 7.1% seen once, with 10% to 15% in the top ten. This clonotype was counted many times. Its antigen is unidentified. Germline values: CDR1 SGHTA, CDR2 FQGNSA. V gave up 0 bases and J gave up 6 bases, with 21 bases separating them. CDR3 length: 18 residues. The chain couples TRBV7-2 to TRBJ2-1; D call uncertain. This material consisted of PBMCs from blood, taken approximately 25 months after vaccination. The sequence was collected from a man between 50 and 75 years old who received an inactivated influenza vaccine. This CDR3 reads CASSLARTMATGRNEQFF. As DNA, the CDR3 is TGTGCCAGCAGCTTAGCGCGCACCATGGCCACCGGACGCAATGAGCAGTTCTTC.